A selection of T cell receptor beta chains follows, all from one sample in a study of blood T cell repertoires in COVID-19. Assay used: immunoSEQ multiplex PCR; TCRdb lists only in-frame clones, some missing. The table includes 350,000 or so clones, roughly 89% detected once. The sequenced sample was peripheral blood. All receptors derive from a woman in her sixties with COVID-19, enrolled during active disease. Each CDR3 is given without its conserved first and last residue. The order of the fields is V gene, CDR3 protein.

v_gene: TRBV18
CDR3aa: ASSEVGGGNQPQH

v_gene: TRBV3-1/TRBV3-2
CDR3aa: ASSKSPGSDTEAF

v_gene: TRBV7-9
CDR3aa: ASSSFSGGASDTQY

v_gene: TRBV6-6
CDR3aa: ASSRLQGPTDTQY

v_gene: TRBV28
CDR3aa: ASSLGTANEKLF

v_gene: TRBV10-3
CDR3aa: AISLSGTEAF

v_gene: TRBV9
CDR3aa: ASSVTLLAGGGNEQF

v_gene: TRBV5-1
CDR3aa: ASSLSLQGGSYNSPLH

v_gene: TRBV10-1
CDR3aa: ASGGVRRQNGYT

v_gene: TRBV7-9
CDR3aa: ASSLYEGQVNTEAF

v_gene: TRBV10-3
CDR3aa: AISEQGGNSPLH

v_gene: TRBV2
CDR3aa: ASSDAGVQPQH

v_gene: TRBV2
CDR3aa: ASSEWRGGFETQY

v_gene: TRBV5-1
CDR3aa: ASSPRGSSYNSPLH

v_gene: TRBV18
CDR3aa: ASSVDRAYNSPLH

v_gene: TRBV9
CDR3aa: ASSVGGWETQY

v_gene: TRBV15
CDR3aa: ATSRPVFGNTGELF

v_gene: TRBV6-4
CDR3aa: ASSDGNRGTSGYT

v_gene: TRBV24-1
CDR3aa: ATSNRDRGGNTEAF

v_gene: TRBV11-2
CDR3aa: ASSPGGPGSPLH

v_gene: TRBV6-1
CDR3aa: ASSETSIGGSNQPQH

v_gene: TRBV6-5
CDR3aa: ASSYQGLASYNEQF

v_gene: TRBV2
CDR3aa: ASSEGGGVGVYQPQH

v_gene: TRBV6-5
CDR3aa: ASSYSRENYGYT

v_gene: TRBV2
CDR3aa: ASSEGGYIQY

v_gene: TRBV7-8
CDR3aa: ASSLLNRLDNYGYT

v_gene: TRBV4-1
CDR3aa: ASSQDPDNQGTYEQY

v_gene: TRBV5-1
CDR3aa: ASSFLGQGKNSPLH

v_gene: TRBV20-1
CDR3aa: SGREYTEAF

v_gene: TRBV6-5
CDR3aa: ASSMDRGPYQPQH

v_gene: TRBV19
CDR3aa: ASMRTGGFGNSPLH

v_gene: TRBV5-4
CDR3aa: ASSLATGRNTGELF

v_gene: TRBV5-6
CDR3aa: ASRPGGFPGELF

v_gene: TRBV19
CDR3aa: ASSTSGSRWSNQPQH

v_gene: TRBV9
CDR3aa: ASSDSGSSYNEQF

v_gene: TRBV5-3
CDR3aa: ARSLDVLAGNEKETQY

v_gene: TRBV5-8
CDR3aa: ASSLASGFYGYT